This T cell receptor (beta chain) was recorded in a study of blood T cells in healthy people across ages. At the level of the study: About one barcoded TCR beta cDNA was captured per two T cells.

It was with a sample-barcoded 5' primer and a J-beta primer mix that a second PCR of about 6 to 12 cycles was run. TCRdb re-called the 5' RACE reads through MiXCR, storing one row per CDR3 protein. The table includes about 1.6 million distinct CDR3 sequences, almost 35% detected once. Caucasian individuals from Russia who were healthy and aged about 6 to 95 acted as donors. Researchers report isolating at least 6.5 million PBMCs per sample. Sequencing used blood. This TCR was recovered from a woman in her 30s in good health.

The CDR3: CASSEARGSQPQHF. As DNA, the CDR3 is TGTGCCAGCAGTGAAGCCCGAGGGAGTCAGCCCCAGCATTTT. The rearrangement links TRBV25-1 to TRBJ1-5, with D uncertain. CDR1 MGHDK and CDR2 SYGVNS come from the germline V gene. Trimming pared 2 bases from V and 6 bases from J, leaving 11 bases between. The CDR3 loop spans 14 amino acids. The variable domain in full, completed from reference TRBV25-1 and TRBJ1-5, reads EADIYQTPRYLVIGTGKKITLECSQTMGHDKMYWYQQDPGMELHLIHYSYGVNSTEKGDLSSESTVSRIRTEHFPLTLESARPSHTSQYLCASSEARGSQPQHFGDGTRLSIL.